This TCR beta chain comes out of a study of cytomegalovirus exposure and HLA in healthy donors (dated by TCRdb to about 2017). Concerning the study at large: An earlier analysis of some 600 of the donors reported approximately 280 Gb of sequence data and some 110 million unique TCR beta sequences obtained from about 179 million T cells. Of the 300 to 450 genotyped donors, approximately 81% were placed in the genetic ancestry cluster associated with self-reported Caucasian donors. All discovery cohort repertoires had been generated using a single sequencing platform. A separate validation cohort of more than 100 different subjects was used in addition to the roughly 640-subject first cohort. The study used immunosequencing to profile the T cell repertoires of approximately 630 subjects and linked those repertoires to cytomegalovirus serostatus. Because of strong linkage in the cohort, 5 or 6 DR-DQ haplotypes were treated as single units for association and clustering. Donor age, sex, ethnicity and CMV serostatus were compiled together with the repertoire data. Both class I and class II loci were covered by HLA typing, at four-digit resolution. Approximately 310 gigabases of sequencing data and 70 million to 100 million unique TCR sequences made up an early release that covered under 750 HLA-typed donors. To study patterns of TCR occurrence, a later analysis re-analyzed previously published TCR beta repertoires from 600 to 750 donors and added high-resolution HLA genotyping. On average, 235,054 unique TCR beta nucleotide sequences were sequenced per donor among about 400 genotyped donors of the cohort, with around 19% of those sequences being non-productive. A later genetic analysis took genome-wide SNP genotypes for about 55% of the 666 donors and used that subset as a discovery cohort. To predict cytomegalovirus infection status, the study brought together high-throughput TCR immunosequencing, statistical association of individual TCRs with disease status, and machine learning. The study aimed to test whether cataloging public T cell receptors could reveal signatures of past pathogen exposure. The later analysis used no new phenotypic data to find candidate immune exposures, relying instead on TCR beta sequences and their occurrence across donors. An earlier analysis of approximately 640 of the donors applied high-throughput TCR beta sequencing to assess whether each TCR beta V gene segment acted as functional or pseudogenic. The number of donors typed differed by locus, with roughly 629-640 for A, B, C, DRB1 and DQB1, approximately 500 for DQA1, over 600 for DPA1, and 472 for DPB1.

The library was built by means of the immunoSEQ multiplex PCR assay. A mixture of 60 forward primers for TCR Vbeta segments and 13 reverse primers for TCR Jbeta segments was used in the multiplex PCR. A multiplex PCR assay on genomic DNA amplified the CDR3 region of rearranged TCR beta genes. On the Illumina HiSeq System, the amplified TCR beta libraries were sequenced as 87-base-pair reads. On the study's bioinformatics: A later analysis tallied around 87 million unique TCR beta chains across the 666 repertoires, and around 9.9 million of those chains were shared by two or more donors. A nearest-neighbor algorithm error-corrected the raw reads and collapsed the reads into unique sequences, merging closely related sequences to remove PCR and sequencing errors. To assign V, D and J gene segments, CDR3 sequences were aligned to IMGT reference sequences. For a sequence to be retained, a match of at least six nucleotides was required to both a V gene segment and a J gene segment. Rearrangements were called productive when the CDR3 lacked stop codons and stayed in frame with V and J; all others were non-productive. Following IMGT convention, CDR3 was defined as the stretch from the second conserved V-encoded cysteine up to the conserved J-encoded phenylalanine. Sequences without an unambiguous match to a single V gene segment were excluded from the earlier analysis of 587 of the donors. An earlier analysis of fewer than 750 of the donors called V segments functional above 56.7% productive rearrangements and segregating when the between-donor standard deviation exceeded 5%. A statistical classification framework was built to diagnose cytomegalovirus status from the catalog of TCR beta chain sequences. In a later analysis, V and J genes were assigned by comparing TCR nucleotide sequences against IMGT/GENE-DB human TR gene sequences. Using the TCRdist pipeline, a later analysis assigned CDR3 sequences along with most-parsimonious VDJ recombination scenarios. In a later analysis, each TCR beta chain was defined by its CDR3 amino acid sequence together with its V-gene family, and reads without a unique V-gene family were excluded. In a later analysis, 550 to 650 highly shared, low-generation-probability nucleotide sequences were removed to address suspected cross-contamination and a sequencing artifact. In a later analysis, a clonal expansion index for each public chain was calculated from normalized within-repertoire ranks of inferred template counts. Generation probabilities in a later analysis came from a VDJ recombination model fitted to out-of-frame rearrangements, and those results were checked against IGoR. A later analysis scored TCR-TCR, TCR-HLA and TCR-CMV co-occurrence with hypergeometric tests, applying a repertoire-size bias correction to TCR pairs. To estimate false discovery rates, a later analysis permuted the HLA or CMV assignments 20 times. In a later analysis, co-occurring TCRs were grouped using DBSCAN, with TCRdist sequence similarity added in when clustering inside HLA-allele-positive subsets. Co-occurrence clustering excluded repertoires with fewer than 30,000 or more than 120,000 public chains, plus five with anomalous nucleotide sharing. TCRdb's version of the immuneACCESS table is confined to in-frame rearrangements and falls short of the full clone set. An unresolved V gene accounts for under half of the shortfall where checked; the remainder is of unknown origin. V, J and clone size are those of that table, while D and trimming were read from the DNA. This sample has fewer than 200,000 clones in its table, and approximately 77% of those were observed once. Together, the top ten hold less than 2% of the sample.

The CDR3 covers 16 residues, taking in both the cysteine and the phenylalanine. CDR3 DNA only is kept here, 48 bases in frame from base 1. From the germline V gene (reference sequence), CDR1 is MNHEY and CDR2 is SMNVEV. V loses 6 bases at its end and J loses 4 bases; junction bases beyond the gene matches: 10. Findings and caveats that apply to the study as a whole: A later analysis found that TCR association rates varied across HLA loci, with DRB1 alleles showing the most associated TCRs and HLA-C alleles the fewest. A later analysis reported that several top co-occurrence clusters appeared linked to parvovirus B19, influenza, CMV and Epstein-Barr virus. A further reported finding was that TCR beta sequences accurately predicted the HLA-A and HLA-B alleles for most subjects in the first cohort. According to a later genetic analysis, donors in an Asian-associated ancestry cluster had fewer N-insertions in productive TCRs than the approximately 670-donor mean. Broadly in line with IMGT annotations, most TCR beta V segments showed up in productive rearrangements about 87% or about 30% of the time in an earlier analysis of 450 to 750 of the donors. In a later analysis, HLA-associated TCR beta chains were found to be more clonally expanded and to have lower generation probabilities than equally common non-associated chains. In both the original and validation cohorts, the classifier was reported to diagnose cytomegalovirus status with high specificity and sensitivity. Three of the identified cytomegalovirus-associated TCR beta chains were confirmed in vitro to be specific for cytomegalovirus antigens. Because HLA typing was unavailable for some donors at each locus, only the typed subset was used in association tests. A total of roughly 160 TCR beta chains were listed by the study as associated with cytomegalovirus. This cohort had only TCR beta chains sequenced, and the lack of alpha or paired-chain data limited which features could be detected. Most TCR sequences were seen in very few donors, while some public TCRs were found in many individuals. A later genetic analysis associated a missense DCLRE1C variant with V-gene and J-gene trimming of TCR beta chains, and an independent cohort replicated the association. A group of highly shared sequence variants was considered likely to be a technical artifact of the sequencing pipeline. The 87-base-pair reads could not distinguish some IMGT-functional V segments, including TRBV6-2 and TRBV6-3, so those segments were excluded. When HLA alleles, especially DR and DQ, strongly co-occurred, attributing TCR associations to individual alleles was difficult. The only immune exposure information available for the cohort was CMV serostatus. In a later analysis, 15,000 to 20,000 TCR beta sequences were associated with specific HLA alleles at a false discovery rate of 0.05. The presence/absence analyses assumed that sequencing depth was roughly uniform across donors, and that assumption may not be true. The authors suggested that the approach could potentially be extended to other disease states and immunological phenotypes. In a later analysis, most CMV-associated TCR beta chains were found to appear HLA-restricted, with HLA associations seemingly driven largely by CMV exposure. Because counts were too low, more than 15 rarely observed V segments, including chromosome 9 orphons, were left out of the earlier analysis of a few hundred of the donors. Linkage disequilibrium might explain the correlated functional status among segregating V segments, but an unknown experimental factor could not be excluded.

On this clone: Its antigen is not yet known. The input lacks base qualities; no much larger clone sits a single base away.

In total, approximately 610 healthy bone marrow donors made up the cohort. At the time of sampling, all cohort members were nominally healthy, though unrecorded immune exposures were likely present. The donor tested CMV seronegative and was one of the 352 seronegative cohort members. A peripheral blood sample was provided by each donor, and peripheral blood mononuclear cells were used for TCR beta sequencing. Genomic DNA extraction from the blood cell samples was performed with the Qiagen DNeasy Blood Extraction Kit. Material for sequencing was PBMCs. The clonotype originates from a male donor in good health and CMV-seronegative. The sequence joins TRBV27 to TRBJ2-2, with 8 central nucleotides matching TRBD1. The DNA reads as follows: TGTGCCAGCAGACGAAGGACCGGACAGGGCACCGGGGAGCTGTTTTTT. This yields the protein CASRRRTGQGTGELFF.